This TCR beta chain was captured in a study of T-cell reconstitution after alpha-beta-depleted transplantation in children. Of note for this clonotype: Antigen: not known.

Researchers prepared the TCRbeta library using unique molecular identifiers, the study reports. TCRdb reprocessed the PCR reads with MiXCR, giving one entry per CDR3 protein. This table has about 300,000 distinct CDR3 sequences, roughly a tenth appearing once. Study-wide results and limits: Several hundred expanded graft clones reportedly were the source of alpha-beta T cells about two months after transplant. Surviving recipient T cells and thymic progenitors underlay high day-60 TCRbeta diversity in some patients. From newly produced T cells came most of the T-cell counts and diversity one year after transplant.

Trimming cost V 1 base and J 2 bases; bases outside gene matches: 5. The CDR3 runs 16 residues. CDR1 and CDR2 from the germline V gene are LGHDT and YNNKEL (reference sequence). The specimen comprised PBMCs, sampled before TCRalphabeta/CD19-depleted stem cell transplant. This chain joins TRBV3-1 and TRBJ2-7; 10 bases line up with TRBD2. The receptor comes from a boy under three years old with acute myeloid leukemia, due to receive a stem cell transplant. The CDR3 region is CASSQGPSGRAYEQYF. For the CDR3, the DNA is TGTGCCAGCAGCCAAGGTCCGAGCGGGAGGGCCTACGAGCAGTACTTC.